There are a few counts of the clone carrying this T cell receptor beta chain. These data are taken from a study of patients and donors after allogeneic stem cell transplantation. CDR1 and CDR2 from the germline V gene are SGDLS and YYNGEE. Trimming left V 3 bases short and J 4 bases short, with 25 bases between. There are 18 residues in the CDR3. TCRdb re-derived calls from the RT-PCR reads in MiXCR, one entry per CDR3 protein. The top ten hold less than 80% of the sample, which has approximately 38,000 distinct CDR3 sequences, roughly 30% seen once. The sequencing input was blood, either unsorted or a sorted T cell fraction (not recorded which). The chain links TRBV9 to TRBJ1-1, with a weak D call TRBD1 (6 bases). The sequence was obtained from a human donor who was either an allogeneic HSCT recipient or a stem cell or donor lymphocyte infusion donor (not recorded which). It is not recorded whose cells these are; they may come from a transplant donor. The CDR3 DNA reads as TGTGCCAGCAGCGCACACCTTGGGGGGCAGAGGGTGGGCACTGAAGCTTTCTTT. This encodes CASSAHLGGQRVGTEAFF.